These T cell receptor beta chains were read from a single sample in a study of response to subunit inactivated influenza vaccine. TCRdb called the RT-PCR reads again in MiXCR, with one record for every CDR3 protein. The sample carries under 550,000 distinct CDR3 sequences, 7.6% recorded once. Sample: PBMCs from blood, taken around 25 months after vaccination. The receptors shown here come from a man aged 50-75 years who received an inactivated influenza vaccine. The CDR3 runs from the conserved cysteine through the conserved F or W. Fields, in order: CDR3 DNA, CDR3 protein, V gene, D gene, J gene, clone size. A D gene is named only where the DNA matches it firmly. Clone size is given for some rows only: seen once, a few or many times, or a class if the clone is expanded.

TGTGCCAGCAAGACGGGACAGGTTAACTACGAGCAGTACTTC | CASKTGQVNYEQYF | TRBV21-1 | - | TRBJ2-7 | few
TGTGCCTGGAGTAACAGGGGCCGGGAGCAGTTCTTC | CAWSNRGREQFF | TRBV30 | TRBD1 | TRBJ2-1 | -
TGCAGTGCCACAGACGTCCGGGGCACTGAAGCTTTCTTT | CSATDVRGTEAFF | TRBV20-1 | - | TRBJ1-1 | -
TGTGCCAGCAGTCTAACCGGGACAGGGGATAGTCCCCTCCACTTT | CASSLTGTGDSPLHF | TRBV12-3/TRBV12-4 | TRBD1 | TRBJ1-6 | -
TGCAGTGCTAAAAGGACAGGGTTTGAATCCTATAATTCACCCCTCCACTTT | CSAKRTGFESYNSPLHF | TRBV20-1 | TRBD1 | TRBJ1-6 | -
TGTGCCAGCAGCGTATACTACGAGCAGTACTTC | CASSVYYEQYF | TRBV7-2 | - | TRBJ2-7 | many
TGTGCCAGCAGCTTAGCACAACTAAGGAAAGAGACCCAGTACTTC | CASSLAQLRKETQYF | TRBV7-9 | - | TRBJ2-5 | few
TGCGCCAGCAGCCAGGAGGGGTTGTCGTGGGACGGGGAGCTGTTTTTT | CASSQEGLSWDGELFF | TRBV4-3 | - | TRBJ2-2 | few
TGTGCCACCAGCAAAGACCTACAGGGGAGGCTGCAGTTCTTC | CATSKDLQGRLQFF | TRBV15 | - | TRBJ2-1 | -
TGCAGTGCTTTCGCTACAGGGGCGGGAAATGAGCAGTTCTTC | CSAFATGAGNEQFF | TRBV20-1 | - | TRBJ2-1 | -
TGTGCCTGGGGCACTTCGAACACCGGGGAGCTGTTTTTT | CAWGTSNTGELFF | TRBV12-3/TRBV12-4 | - | TRBJ2-2 | -
TGTGCCAGCAGTTCCCTAGCGGGGTCGAACACCGGGGAGCTGTTTTTT | CASSSLAGSNTGELFF | TRBV12-3/TRBV12-4 | TRBD2 | TRBJ2-2 | -
TGTGCCAGCAGTCCGGGACTGAGTTATAACTATGGCTACACCTTC | CASSPGLSYNYGYTF | TRBV28 | - | TRBJ1-2 | few
TGCAGTGCTAGAGATCCCCTAGCGCAAGGAAACATTCAGTACTTC | CSARDPLAQGNIQYF | TRBV20-1 | - | TRBJ2-4 | -
TGCGCCAGCAGCCGAGGCCCCTCGGTTGCAGGGGCCCTCGGCAATGAGCAGTTCTTC | CASSRGPSVAGALGNEQFF | TRBV4-1 | - | TRBJ2-1 | few
TGTGCCAGCAGTTACATAGCCAACCAAGAGACCCAGTACTTC | CASSYIANQETQYF | TRBV6-2/TRBV6-3 | - | TRBJ2-5 | few
TGCGCCAGCAGCTTGGAACCGACAGGGAGCCCACGGGATACGCAGTATTTT | CASSLEPTGSPRDTQYF | TRBV5-1 | TRBD1 | TRBJ2-3 | many
TGTGCCAGCAGCCCCGGGGGGTCTTCCTACAATGAGCAGTTCTTC | CASSPGGSSYNEQFF | TRBV5-1 | TRBD2 | TRBJ2-1 | many
TGCGCCAGCAGCAGGGGGCAAGGGGAGAGCGAGCAGTACTTC | CASSRGQGESEQYF | TRBV5-1 | TRBD1 | TRBJ2-7 | many
TGTGCCAGCAGTTTGGTAGGCAGGACTCATAGCACAGATACGCAGTATTTT | CASSLVGRTHSTDTQYF | TRBV28 | - | TRBJ2-3 | many
TGTGCCAGCAGTTACGACGAAGTGGCCGGGGAGCTGTTTTTT | CASSYDEVAGELFF | TRBV6-5 | - | TRBJ2-2 | -
TGCGCCAGCAGCTATGGACCTACCCGAATTAATGAAAAACTGTTTTTT | CASSYGPTRINEKLFF | TRBV5-1 | - | TRBJ1-4 | many
TGTGCCAGCAGCCAAGAACTAGTGGGTAGGGGGACCCAGTACTTC | CASSQELVGRGTQYF | TRBV4-2 | - | TRBJ2-5 | many
TGTGCCAGCAGCTTTCACGGACAGGGGTACAACGAGCAGTACTTC | CASSFHGQGYNEQYF | TRBV11-2 | TRBD1 | TRBJ2-7 | few
TGTGCCAGCAGTTTACAGGGATGGAATCAGCCCCAGCATTTT | CASSLQGWNQPQHF | TRBV12-3/TRBV12-4 | - | TRBJ1-5 | few
TGTGCCAGCAGCTTTGGGCTCCTCTCCAGCGCAGATACGCAGTATTTT | CASSFGLLSSADTQYF | TRBV7-9 | - | TRBJ2-3 | -
TGTGCCAGCAGTTTAACCCAGAGCACCTACGAGCAGTACTTC | CASSLTQSTYEQYF | TRBV27 | - | TRBJ2-7 | many
TGCAGTGCTATAAAGCGGGAGTCGGAGCAGTTCTTC | CSAIKRESEQFF | TRBV20-1 | TRBD2 | TRBJ2-1 | few
TGTGCCAGCAGCCGGGACAGGAATTACGCCGTTAACACTGAAGCTTTCTTT | CASSRDRNYAVNTEAFF | TRBV7-9 | TRBD1 | TRBJ1-1 | many
TGCAGCGTTGTAGGCGGGAGGGCCCAGGAGACCCAGTACTTC | CSVVGGRAQETQYF | TRBV29-1 | TRBD2 | TRBJ2-5 | few
TGCAGCGCCTGGGACAGCCAAGAGACCCAGTACTTC | CSAWDSQETQYF | TRBV29-1 | TRBD1 | TRBJ2-5 | -